This T cell receptor (beta chain) was recovered during a study of neoadjuvant nivolumab and ipilimumab in lung cancer. Study-level background: The combination arm added day-1 ipilimumab 1 mg/kg to nivolumab 3 mg/kg on days 1, 15, 29. Study-wide results and caveats: TCR receptors were sequenced in few samples. From pretherapy to surgery, tumor richness and clonality rose with dual therapy. Only a single major-pathologic-response sample was available for clonality analysis.

TCRdb keeps only in-frame clones here, not all; method: immunoSEQ multiplex PCR. The sample records about 16,000 clones, 70% to 80% being singletons. In the case of this clone: Its matching antigen is unknown.

Germline V gene sequence: CDR1 MNHNS, CDR2 SASEGT. The CDR3 loop spans 18 amino acids. The trim removed 2 bases at V and 2 bases at J, leaving 12 bases unmatched. The chain couples TRBV6-1 to TRBJ2-3; TRBD1 agrees at 8 bases. This sequence originates from an adult with non-small cell lung cancer. The sample was tumor tissue, taken after neoadjuvant nivolumab, alone or with ipilimumab, at or shortly before surgery. CDR3: CASSEMFRMGQDTDTQYF. For the CDR3, the DNA is TGTGCCAGCAGTGAAATGTTTAGAATGGGACAGGACACAGATACGCAGTATTTT.